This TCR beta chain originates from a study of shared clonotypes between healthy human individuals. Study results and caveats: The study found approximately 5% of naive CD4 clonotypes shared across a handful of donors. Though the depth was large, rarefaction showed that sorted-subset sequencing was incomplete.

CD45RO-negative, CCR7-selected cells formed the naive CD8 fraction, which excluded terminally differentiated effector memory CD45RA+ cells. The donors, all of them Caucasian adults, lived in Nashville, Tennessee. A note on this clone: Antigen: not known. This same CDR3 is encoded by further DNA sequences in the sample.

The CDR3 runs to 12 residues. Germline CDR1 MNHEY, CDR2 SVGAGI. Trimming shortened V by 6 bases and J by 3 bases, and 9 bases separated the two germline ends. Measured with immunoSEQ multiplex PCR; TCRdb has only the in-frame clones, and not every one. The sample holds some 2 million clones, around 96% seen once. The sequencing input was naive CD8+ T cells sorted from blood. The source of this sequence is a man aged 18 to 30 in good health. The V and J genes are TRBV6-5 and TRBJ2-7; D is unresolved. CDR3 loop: CASSPGGYEQYF. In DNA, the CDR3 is TGTGCCAGCAGCCCCGGCGGCTACGAGCAGTACTTC.